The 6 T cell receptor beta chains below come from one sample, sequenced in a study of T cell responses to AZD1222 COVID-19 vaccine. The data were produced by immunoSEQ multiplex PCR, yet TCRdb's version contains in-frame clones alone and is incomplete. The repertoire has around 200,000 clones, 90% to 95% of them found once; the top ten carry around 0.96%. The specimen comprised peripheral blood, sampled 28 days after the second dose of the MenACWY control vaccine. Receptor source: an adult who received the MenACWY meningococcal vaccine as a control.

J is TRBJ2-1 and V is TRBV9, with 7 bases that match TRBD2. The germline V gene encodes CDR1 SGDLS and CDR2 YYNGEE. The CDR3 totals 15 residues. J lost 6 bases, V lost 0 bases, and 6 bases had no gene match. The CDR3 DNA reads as TGTGCCAGCAGCGTAGGAGCGGGGCTCTCCAATGAGCAGTTCTTC. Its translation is CASSVGAGLSNEQFF.

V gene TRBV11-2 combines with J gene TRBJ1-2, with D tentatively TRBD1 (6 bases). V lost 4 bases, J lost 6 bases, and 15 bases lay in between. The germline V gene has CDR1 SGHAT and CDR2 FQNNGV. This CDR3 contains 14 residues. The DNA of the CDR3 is TGTGCCAGCAGCTCGATGGGGGCGTGGGATGGCTACACCTTC. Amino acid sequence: CASSSMGAWDGYTF. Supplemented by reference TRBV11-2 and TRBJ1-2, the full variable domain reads EAGVAQSPRYKIIEKRQSVAFWCNPISGHATLYWYQQILGQGPKLLIQFQNNGVVDDSQLPKDRFSAERLKGVDSTLKIQPAKLEDSAVYLCASSSMGAWDGYTFGSGTRLTVV.

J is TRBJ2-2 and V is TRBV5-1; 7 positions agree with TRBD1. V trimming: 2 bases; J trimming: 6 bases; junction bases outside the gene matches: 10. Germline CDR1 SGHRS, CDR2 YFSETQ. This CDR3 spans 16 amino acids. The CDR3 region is CASSLGTGVNSGELFF. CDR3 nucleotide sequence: TGCGCCAGCAGCTTAGGTACAGGGGTGAATTCCGGGGAGCTGTTTTTT.

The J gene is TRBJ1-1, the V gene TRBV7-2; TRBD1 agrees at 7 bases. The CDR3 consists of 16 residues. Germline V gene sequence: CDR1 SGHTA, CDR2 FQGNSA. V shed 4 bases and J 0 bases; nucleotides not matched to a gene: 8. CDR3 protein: CASSSNRGDMNTEAFF. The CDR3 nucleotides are TGTGCCAGCAGCTCTAACAGGGGCGACATGAACACTGAAGCTTTCTTT. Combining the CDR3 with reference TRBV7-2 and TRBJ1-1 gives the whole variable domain GAGVSQSPSNKVTEKGKDVELRCDPISGHTALYWYRQSLGQGLEFLIYFQGNSAPDKSGLPSDRFSAERTGGSVSTLTIQRTQQEDSAVYLCASSSNRGDMNTEAFFGQGTRLTVV.

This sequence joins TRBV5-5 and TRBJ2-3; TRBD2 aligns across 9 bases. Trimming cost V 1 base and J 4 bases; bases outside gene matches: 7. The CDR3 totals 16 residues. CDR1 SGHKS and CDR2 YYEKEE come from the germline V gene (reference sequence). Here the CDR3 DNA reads TGTGCCAGCAGCTTGAGGCCGGGACTAGCTCCAGATACGCAGTATTTT. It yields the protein CASSLRPGLAPDTQYF.

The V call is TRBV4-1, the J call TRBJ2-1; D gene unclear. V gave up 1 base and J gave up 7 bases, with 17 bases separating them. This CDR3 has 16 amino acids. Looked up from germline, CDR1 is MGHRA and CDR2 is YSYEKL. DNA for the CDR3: TGCGCCAGCAGCCAAGGTTGGACCCAAAATACGAATGAGCAGTTCTTC. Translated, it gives CASSQGWTQNTNEQFF.